The rows below give T cell receptor beta chains drawn from one sample of a study of OX40 agonist ivuxolimab in advanced cancers. TCRdb's copy holds only in-frame clones and misses some; the assay was immunoSEQ multiplex PCR. Of under 8,000 clones listed, approximately 85% are singletons. Here the sequenced sample was CD4+ or CD8+ T cells sorted from blood, taken in a trial of the OX40 agonist ivuxolimab. The source of these receptors is an adult with an advanced solid tumor such as melanoma, head and neck, liver or kidney cancer. CDR3s include the opening cysteine and the closing phenylalanine or tryptophan. A D gene is named only where the DNA matches it firmly. The listing skips clone size in some rows; elsewhere it reads once, few, many or a size class.

D	V	size	J	DNA	CDR3
-	TRBV19	-	TRBJ2-7	TGTGCCAGTAGCGACACAATCGCCTACGAGCAGTACTTC	CASSDTIAYEQYF
-	TRBV27	-	TRBJ2-1	TGTGCCAGCAGTTTAACCAGGGGATGGTACAATGAGCAGTTCTTC	CASSLTRGWYNEQFF
TRBD2	TRBV15	-	TRBJ2-2	TGTGCCACCAGCAGAGGGGTACTAGCGGGAGGGACCGGGGAGCTGTTTTTT	CATSRGVLAGGTGELFF
-	TRBV4-1	-	TRBJ1-5	TGCGCCAGCAGCCAGGATCCTGCAGGGTATAGCAATCAGCCCCAGCATTTT	CASSQDPAGYSNQPQHF
-	TRBV7-9	large	TRBJ2-1	TGTGCCAGCAGCCCCGACGCGGAAGGTGAGCAGTTCTTC	CASSPDAEGEQFF
-	TRBV28	-	TRBJ1-5	TGTGCCAGCAGTTTCCTGGGGGGCGTAGATCAGCCCCAGCATTTT	CASSFLGGVDQPQHF
-	TRBV4-2	once	TRBJ2-7	TGTGCCAGCAGCCAAAGGCTAGCGAGCTCCTACGAGCAGTACTTC	CASSQRLASSYEQYF
-	TRBV7-3	-	TRBJ2-7	TGTGCCAGCAGCTTAGGAGGGCAGGGTGACGAGCAGTACTTC	CASSLGGQGDEQYF
-	TRBV7-2	few	TRBJ1-1	TGTGCCAGCAGCCTGGGTACTGAAGCTTTCTTT	CASSLGTEAFF
-	TRBV4-2	-	TRBJ2-1	TGTGCCAGCAGCCAGGGTAGTTCCTACAATGAGCAGTTCTTC	CASSQGSSYNEQFF
TRBD1	TRBV7-1	-	TRBJ2-1	TGTGCCAGCAGCTCCCCCATCGGACAGGGTAACCGGGATGAGCAGTTCTTC	CASSSPIGQGNRDEQFF
-	TRBV25-1	few	TRBJ1-1	TGTGCCAGCAGTGCGGGCACTGGTGGGGCCACTGAAGCTTTCTTT	CASSAGTGGATEAFF
-	TRBV2	-	TRBJ1-4	TGTGCCAGCAGTGAGTCGGCAGCAACTAATGAAAAACTGTTTTTT	CASSESAATNEKLFF
-	TRBV21-1	-	TRBJ2-7	TGTGCCAGCAGTTCTTGGCTACACGTGTTAGACGAGCAGTACTTC	CASSSWLHVLDEQYF
-	TRBV7-7	-	TRBJ2-2	TGTGCCAGCGGGACCCTAAACACCGGGGAGCTGTTTTTT	CASGTLNTGELFF
-	TRBV28	once	TRBJ1-2	TGTGCCAGCCGCCCTCAGGGACGGCCCAAAGGGAACTATGGCTACACCTTC	CASRPQGRPKGNYGYTF
-	TRBV4-3	-	TRBJ1-2	TGCGCCAGCAGCCAAGGCTTGGGGGAGTATGGCTACACCTTC	CASSQGLGEYGYTF
TRBD2	TRBV27	-	TRBJ2-3	TGTGCCAGCACTTCCAAGCGGGAGCGGGGGGATACGCAGTATTTT	CASTSKRERGDTQYF
-	TRBV9	-	TRBJ1-2	TGTGCCAGCAGCGTAGGGGGACGGGATTATGGCTACACCTTC	CASSVGGRDYGYTF
-	TRBV27	-	TRBJ2-7	TGTGCCAGCAGTTCTGACAGAAACTACGTCGAGCAGTACTTC	CASSSDRNYVEQYF
-	TRBV11-2	-	TRBJ2-7	TGTGCCAGCAGCTTAGGACCAGGGACGGACTCCTACGAGCAGTACTTC	CASSLGPGTDSYEQYF
-	TRBV11-2	-	TRBJ2-1	TGTGCCAGCTACTTCGGCGGTGAGCAGTTCTTC	CASYFGGEQFF
TRBD1	TRBV11-3	-	TRBJ2-7	TGTGCCAGCAGATGGACAGGGGAGGACGAGCAGTACTTC	CASRWTGEDEQYF
-	TRBV6-6	-	TRBJ2-1	TGTGCCAGCAGTTTCTCAGCCGGGACTTACAATGAGCAGTTCTTC	CASSFSAGTYNEQFF
-	TRBV6-6	-	TRBJ1-1	TGTGCCAGCAGTTGGGGTTTGAACACTGAAGCTTTCTTT	CASSWGLNTEAFF
-	TRBV13	-	TRBJ2-7	TGTGCCAGCAGCACCAGGGGACTCGAGCAGTACTTC	CASSTRGLEQYF
TRBD1	TRBV9	once	TRBJ2-7	TGTGCCAGCAGCGTTTCGACAGGGGGAGGGTTCGAGCAGTACTTC	CASSVSTGGGFEQYF
TRBD1	TRBV11-3	-	TRBJ2-1	TGTGCCAGCAGCTCACAGACAGGGAATGAGCAGTTCTTC	CASSSQTGNEQFF
-	TRBV7-9	-	TRBJ2-7	TGTGCCAGCAGCTTACAGATATCCTACGAGCAGTACTTC	CASSLQISYEQYF
-	TRBV29-1	once	TRBJ1-2	TGCAGCGTACCTGCCGCCAACCGTAACTATGGCTACACCTTC	CSVPAANRNYGYTF
TRBD1	TRBV5-4	-	TRBJ2-7	TGTGCCAGCAGCTTGGGACAGGGGCCCTACGAGCAGTACTTC	CASSLGQGPYEQYF
-	TRBV18	-	TRBJ2-7	TGTGCCAGCTCGCTCTTCTTGAGCTACGAGCAGTACTTC	CASSLFLSYEQYF
-	TRBV5-4	once	TRBJ2-2	TGTGCCAGCAGCCCCCCGCACAGGGGAGGGACCGGGGAGCTGTTTTTT	CASSPPHRGGTGELFF
-	TRBV4-1	-	TRBJ2-1	TGCGCCAGCAGCCAAGTGGGGTCTAACGATGAGCAGTTCTTC	CASSQVGSNDEQFF
-	TRBV27	once	TRBJ1-2	TGTGCCAGCAGTCCCTATTTAGGGGGGAGCTATGGCTACACCTTC	CASSPYLGGSYGYTF
-	TRBV9	-	TRBJ2-3	TGTGCCAGCAGCGTAGGTGGTGAGGAAGATACGCAGTATTTT	CASSVGGEEDTQYF
-	TRBV13	-	TRBJ2-3	TGTGCCAGCAGCTACGACCCGGCGGATACGCAGTATTTT	CASSYDPADTQYF
-	TRBV9	-	TRBJ1-1	TGTGCCAGCAGCGCCCAGGGAGGGACTGAAGCTTTCTTT	CASSAQGGTEAFF
-	TRBV4-2	-	TRBJ1-5	TGTGCCAGCAGCCAAGATCGGGGAGGGGTGGGCAATCAGCCCCAGCATTTT	CASSQDRGGVGNQPQHF
TRBD1	TRBV27	-	TRBJ1-1	TGTGCCAGCAGTAGACTACAGGGGCCAGCGCCGGGGCGCACTGAAGCTTTCTTT	CASSRLQGPAPGRTEAFF
TRBD1	TRBV2	-	TRBJ2-2	TGTGCCAGCAGGGCCGCCGGGACAGGTAACACCGGGGAGCTGTTTTTT	CASRAAGTGNTGELFF
-	TRBV18	-	TRBJ1-5	TGTGCCAGCTCAGGGGACGTAGGGAGCAATCGGCCCCAGCATTTT	CASSGDVGSNRPQHF
-	TRBV21-1	-	TRBJ1-5	TGTGCCAGCAGCCAGGGAGGTGGCACGTCCAATCAGCCCCAGCATTTT	CASSQGGGTSNQPQHF
TRBD1	TRBV11-2	-	TRBJ2-5	TGTGCCAGCAGCTTAGCCACCGGGACAGGGTTCCCGCGGACCCAGTACTTC	CASSLATGTGFPRTQYF
-	TRBV4-1	-	TRBJ2-1	TGCGCCAGCAGCCAAGATAGTAGGTATGAGCAGTTCTTC	CASSQDSRYEQFF
-	TRBV30	-	TRBJ1-1	TGTGCCTGGAGGGTGGGGCGGAACACTGAAGCTTTCTTT	CAWRVGRNTEAFF
-	TRBV27	once	TRBJ2-1	TGTGCCAGCAGTTTGCTAGCCTCCTACAATGAGCAGTTCTTC	CASSLLASYNEQFF
TRBD1	TRBV6-1	-	TRBJ2-7	TGTGCCAGCAGTGAAGAGTTTTCCAGGGGGTGGAACGAGCAGTACTTC	CASSEEFSRGWNEQYF
-	TRBV5-1	-	TRBJ2-1	TGCGCCAGCAGCTTGGCAGGGAGATACAATGAGCAGTTCTTC	CASSLAGRYNEQFF
-	TRBV27	-	TRBJ1-1	TGTGCCAGCAGTTTAAGGTCTTCGGGAACTGAAGCTTTCTTT	CASSLRSSGTEAFF
-	TRBV6-5	-	TRBJ1-2	TGTGCCAGCAGCCCCTATGGACGGGGCTACACCTTC	CASSPYGRGYTF
TRBD2	TRBV6-5	-	TRBJ2-7	TGTGCCAGCAGTTACGGGACTAGTACCTACGAGCAGTACTTC	CASSYGTSTYEQYF
-	TRBV9	-	TRBJ2-3	TGTGCCAGCAGCGCCGCGGATGGGGCAGATACGCAGTATTTT	CASSAADGADTQYF
-	TRBV7-3	-	TRBJ2-4	TGTGCCAGCAGCTTAAATGGGGAAGGTGGGATAGCCAAAAACATTCAGTACTTC	CASSLNGEGGIAKNIQYF
-	TRBV7-2	-	TRBJ2-2	TGTGCCAGCAGCGCCAAGACAGGGAACACCGGGGAGCTGTTTTTT	CASSAKTGNTGELFF
TRBD2	TRBV9	once	TRBJ2-5	TGTGCCAGCAGCGTAGGGTTGCAGCGGGGGGCGAAAGAGACCCAGTACTTC	CASSVGLQRGAKETQYF